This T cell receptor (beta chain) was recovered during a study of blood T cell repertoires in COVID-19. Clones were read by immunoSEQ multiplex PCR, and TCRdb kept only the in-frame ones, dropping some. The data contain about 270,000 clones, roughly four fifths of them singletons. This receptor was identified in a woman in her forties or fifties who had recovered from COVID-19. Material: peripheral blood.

This CDR3 reads CASSPIRDRDTGELFF. The DNA of the CDR3 is TGTGCCAGCAGCCCCATCCGGGACAGAGACACCGGGGAGCTGTTTTTT. This sequence joins TRBV3-1 (or the pseudogene TRBV3-2) and TRBJ2-2, with TRBD1 matching 7 bases. CDR3 length equals 16 residues. J lost 3 bases, V lost 4 bases, and 8 bases had no gene match. The germline V gene encodes CDR1 LGHDT and CDR2 YNNKEL (reference sequence).